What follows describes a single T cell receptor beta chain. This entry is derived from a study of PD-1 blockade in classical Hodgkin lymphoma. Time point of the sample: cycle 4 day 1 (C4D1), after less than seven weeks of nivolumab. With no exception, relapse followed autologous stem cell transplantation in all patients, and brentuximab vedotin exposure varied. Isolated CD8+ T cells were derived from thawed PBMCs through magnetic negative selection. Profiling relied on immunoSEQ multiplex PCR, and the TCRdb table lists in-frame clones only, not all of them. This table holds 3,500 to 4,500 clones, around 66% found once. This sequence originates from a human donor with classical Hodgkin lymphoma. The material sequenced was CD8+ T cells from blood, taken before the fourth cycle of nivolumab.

In DNA, the CDR3 is TGTGCCAGCAGCCGGGAAGCTAACTATGGCTACACCTTC. Translating it yields CASSREANYGYTF. This rearrangement joins TRBV5-6 to TRBJ1-2, with no clear D. V was clipped by 4 bases and J by 0 bases, with 7 bases between them. CDR1 and CDR2 (germline): SGHDT, YYEEEE. This CDR3 is built from 13 residues.